These 13 T cell receptor beta chains originate from one sample sequenced in a study of early T cells in non-severe SARS-CoV-2 infection. Each CDR3 protein gets one entry after TCRdb re-called the 5' RACE reads with MiXCR. In the table there are 70,000 to 85,000 distinct CDR3 sequences, less than 15% of which are singletons. The source was whole blood, collected at baseline. The source is an adult who was a healthcare worker with PCR-confirmed SARS-CoV-2 infection or an uninfected control (not recorded which). The donor label of this sample is uncertain.

This chain connects TRBV10-2 to TRBJ2-7; tentative D call: TRBD2 (5 bases). The CDR3 length is 15 residues. V lost 3 bases and J 6 bases, leaving 18 bases between the germline ends. Germline V gene sequence: CDR1 WSHSY, CDR2 SAAADI. CDR3 amino acids: CASSDSSFGMGEQYF. CDR3 nucleotides: TGCGCCAGCAGTGATTCCTCCTTCGGGATGGGCGAGCAGTACTTC.

This clonotype was found a few times. The chain has TRBV5-1 and TRBJ1-4, with TRBD1 as a possible D gene (6 bases). CDR1 and CDR2 (germline): SGHRS, YFSETQ. This CDR3 is 16 amino acids long. V lost 4 bases, J lost 2 bases, and 15 bases lay in between. DNA for the CDR3: TGCGCCAGCAGCCGGGGGGCCCAGGACACTAATGAAAAACTGTTTTTT. Translation: CASSRGAQDTNEKLFF.

This clonotype was counted a few times. For the CDR3, the DNA is TGTGCCAGCAGCTTGAATTGGGCAGCAGATACGCAGTATTTT. Translated, it gives CASSLNWAADTQYF. The chain is built from TRBV5-6 and TRBJ2-3; D is undetermined. V lost 1 base and J 4 bases, leaving 10 bases between the germline ends. There are 14 residues in the CDR3. Germline CDR1 reads SGHDT; CDR2 reads YYEEEE.

The chain combines TRBV5-1 with TRBJ1-2; D uncertain. CDR3 length: 14 residues. V shed 0 bases and J shed 1 base, with 7 bases lying between them. Per the germline V gene, CDR1 is SGHRS and CDR2 is YFSETQ. Here the CDR3 DNA reads TGCGCCAGCAGCTTGGCCGGCAGTAACTATGGCTACACCTTC. Encoded protein: CASSLAGSNYGYTF.

This clonotype came up a few times. The chain is built from TRBV5-1 and TRBJ2-3; 8 nucleotides agree with TRBD2. V was pared by 0 bases and J by 9 bases, with 9 bases of the junction left unmatched. The germline V gene encodes CDR1 SGHRS and CDR2 YFSETQ. CDR3 length equals 15 residues. DNA for the CDR3: TGCGCCAGCAGCTTGGTGGGCGGGGGGCCGAGGACGCAGTATTTT. Translated: CASSLVGGGPRTQYF.

Concerning this clonotype: Likely a read error: the CDR3 ends without its conserved phenylalanine or tryptophan. This chain links TRBV3-1 with TRBJ2-7, with D maybe TRBD1 (5 bases). Trimming stripped 1 base from V and 4 bases from J, with 14 bases between. The CDR3 covers 15 residues. CDR1 LGHDT and CDR2 YNNKEL come from the germline V gene (reference sequence). The CDR3 DNA is TGTGCCAGCAGCCAAGGTCCTACGACAGATTACGAGCAGTACTAC. Translating gives CASSQGPTTDYEQYY.

The chain uses TRBV5-6 and TRBJ2-3, with unresolved D. V was shortened by 1 base and J by 2 bases, with 8 bases between the two germline ends. Germline V gene lookup returns CDR1 SGHDT and CDR2 YYEEEE. The CDR3 sequence is 14 residues long. The chain's CDR3 is CASSLKPTTDTQYF. The CDR3 DNA reads as TGTGCCAGCAGCTTGAAGCCTACCACAGATACGCAGTATTTT.

The V gene is TRBV7-8, the J gene TRBJ2-3; the match to TRBD1 covers 7 bases. The CDR3 loop spans 16 amino acids. CDR1 is SGHVS and CDR2 is FQNEAQ in the germline V gene. J was trimmed by 4 bases and V by 1 base; bases with no gene match: 8. The chain's CDR3 is CASSLGPKTGADTQYF. As DNA, the CDR3 is TGTGCCAGCAGCTTAGGCCCTAAAACAGGGGCAGATACGCAGTATTTT.

This clonotype was found a few times. The chain carries TRBV12-3 or TRBV12-4 and TRBJ2-5, with 9 bases matching TRBD1. The CDR3 runs 14 residues. The junction had 2 bases not matched to a gene; V was cut back by 2 bases and J by 4 bases. The CDR3 DNA is TGTGCCAGCAGTTTATCGACAGGGGGAGAGACCCAGTACTTC. It codes for CASSLSTGGETQYF.

This clonotype was picked up many times. This chain links TRBV6-1 with TRBJ1-1; D not certain. V dropped 6 bases and J dropped 3 bases, with 5 bases sitting between them. Per germline, CDR1 MNHNS and CDR2 SASEGT. There are 11 residues in the CDR3. CDR3 DNA: TGTGCCAGCAGGGTGGACACTGAAGCTTTCTTT. This encodes CASRVDTEAFF.

This clonotype showed up just a few times. The chain has TRBV29-1 and TRBJ2-3, with 12 bases matching TRBD2. Germline V gene data show CDR1 as SQVTM and CDR2 as ANQGSEA. Germline trimming cut 6 bases from V and 3 bases from J; bases unmatched to any gene: 10. The CDR3 is 16 amino acids. The CDR3: CSVGGLAGRITDTQYF. DNA of the CDR3: TGCAGCGTGGGAGGACTAGCGGGACGTATAACAGATACGCAGTATTTT.

This chain connects TRBV12-3 or TRBV12-4 to TRBJ2-2; D may be TRBD1 (6 bases). There are 14 residues in the CDR3. V gave up 2 bases and J gave up 4 bases, with 8 bases separating them. Here the CDR3 reads CASSLSGVTGELFF. The CDR3 nucleotides are TGTGCCAGCAGTTTATCAGGGGTCACCGGGGAGCTGTTTTTT.

V and J are TRBV2 and TRBJ2-2; weak D call: TRBD1 (5 bases). Looked up from germline, CDR1 is SNHLY and CDR2 is FYNNEI. The V and J ends lost 7 bases and 6 bases respectively, with 24 bases between them. The CDR3 length is 17 residues. The CDR3 here is CASTKHGGQGRSGELFF. The DNA of the CDR3 is TGTGCCAGCACAAAGCATGGTGGGCAGGGTAGATCCGGGGAGCTGTTTTTT.